This TCR beta chain was captured by sequencing in a study of blood T cell repertoires in COVID-19. Study overall: Spain, Italy and the United States supplied samples that represented acute and convalescent COVID-19.

Produced via immunoSEQ multiplex PCR; TCRdb's table is partial and in-frame only. The table shows roughly 260,000 clones, with 88% occurring only once. Seattle enrolled patients during active infection and tracked them longitudinally. This TCR was sampled from a young woman with COVID-19, enrolled during active disease. What was sequenced was peripheral blood.

CDR3 DNA: TGTGCCAGCAGTTTGCCGGACAGGGGGACTGGCTACACCTTC. Translating it yields CASSLPDRGTGYTF. The chain combines TRBV28 with TRBJ1-2; 10 bases align to TRBD1. The CDR3 is 14 amino acids. Trimming at V came to 3 bases and at J to 7 bases, leaving 5 bases not matched to a gene. Looked up from germline, CDR1 is MDHEN and CDR2 is SYDVKM.